This TCR beta chain stems from a study of OX40 agonist ivuxolimab in advanced cancers. V was cut by 0 bases and J by 4 bases, with 7 bases left in between. Germline V gives CDR1 SGHRS, CDR2 YFSETQ. The CDR3 has 14 amino acids. Here immunoSEQ multiplex PCR was the method, and the copy in TCRdb shows in-frame clones only, minus some. Of 37,000 or so clones in the sample, roughly nine tenths are singletons; the top ten hold roughly 2.4%. This receptor was obtained from an adult with an advanced solid tumor such as melanoma, head and neck, liver or kidney cancer. This chain links TRBV5-1 with TRBJ2-2; D possibly corresponds to TRBD1 (5 bases). The source material was CD4+ or CD8+ T cells sorted from blood, sampled in a trial of the OX40 agonist ivuxolimab. The DNA of the CDR3 is TGCGCCAGCAGCTTGGACAGGAGCACCGGGGAGCTGTTTTTT. Translating it yields CASSLDRSTGELFF.